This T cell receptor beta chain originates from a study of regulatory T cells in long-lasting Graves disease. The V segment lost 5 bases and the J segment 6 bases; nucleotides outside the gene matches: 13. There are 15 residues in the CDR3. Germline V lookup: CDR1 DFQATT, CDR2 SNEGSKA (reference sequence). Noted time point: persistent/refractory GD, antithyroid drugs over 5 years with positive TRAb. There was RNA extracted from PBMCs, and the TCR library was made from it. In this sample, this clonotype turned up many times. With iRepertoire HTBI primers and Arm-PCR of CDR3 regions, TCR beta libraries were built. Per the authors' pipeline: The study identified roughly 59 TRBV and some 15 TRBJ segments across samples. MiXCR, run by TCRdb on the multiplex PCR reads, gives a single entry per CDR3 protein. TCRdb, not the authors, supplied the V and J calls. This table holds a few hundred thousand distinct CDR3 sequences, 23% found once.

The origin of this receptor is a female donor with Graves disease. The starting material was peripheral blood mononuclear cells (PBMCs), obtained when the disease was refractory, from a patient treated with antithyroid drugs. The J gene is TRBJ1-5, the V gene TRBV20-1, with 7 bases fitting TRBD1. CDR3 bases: TGCAGTGCTGACCGGGACAGCGGTAGGGGTCAGCCCCAGCATTTT. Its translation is CSADRDSGRGQPQHF.